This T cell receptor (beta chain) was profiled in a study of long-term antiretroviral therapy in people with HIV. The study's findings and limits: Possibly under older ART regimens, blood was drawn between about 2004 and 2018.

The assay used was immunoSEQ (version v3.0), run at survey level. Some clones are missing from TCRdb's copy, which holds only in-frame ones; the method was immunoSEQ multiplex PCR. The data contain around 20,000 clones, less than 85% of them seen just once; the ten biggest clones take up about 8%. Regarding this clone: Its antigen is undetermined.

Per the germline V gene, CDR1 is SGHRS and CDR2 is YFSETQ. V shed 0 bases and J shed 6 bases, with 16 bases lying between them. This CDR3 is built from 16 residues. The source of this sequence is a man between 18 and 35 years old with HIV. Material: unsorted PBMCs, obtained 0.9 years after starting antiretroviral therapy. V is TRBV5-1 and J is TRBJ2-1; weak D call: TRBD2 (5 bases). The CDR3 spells CASSLAGDPGSNEQFF. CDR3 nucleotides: TGCGCCAGCAGCTTGGCGGGCGATCCGGGGAGCAATGAGCAGTTCTTC.